What follows describes a single TCR beta chain. This entry comes from a study of blood T cell repertoires in COVID-19. The repertoire was sequenced with immunoSEQ multiplex PCR; TCRdb's copy has only in-frame clones and lacks some. The sample has about 260,000 clones, roughly 86% seen once; the top ten hold around 9.1%. CDR3 length equals 15 residues. Germline CDR1 SGHTA, CDR2 FQGNSA. Trimming took 0 bases from V and 0 from J; bases not matched to a gene: 2. Sequenced material: peripheral blood. The V call is TRBV7-2, the J call TRBJ2-7; 7 bases map to TRBD2. The receptor was isolated from a man aged 40-50 years who had recovered from COVID-19. In DNA form, the CDR3 reads TGTGCCAGCAGCTTAGCGGGGGGGACCTCCTACGAGCAGTACTTC. It translates to CASSLAGGTSYEQYF.